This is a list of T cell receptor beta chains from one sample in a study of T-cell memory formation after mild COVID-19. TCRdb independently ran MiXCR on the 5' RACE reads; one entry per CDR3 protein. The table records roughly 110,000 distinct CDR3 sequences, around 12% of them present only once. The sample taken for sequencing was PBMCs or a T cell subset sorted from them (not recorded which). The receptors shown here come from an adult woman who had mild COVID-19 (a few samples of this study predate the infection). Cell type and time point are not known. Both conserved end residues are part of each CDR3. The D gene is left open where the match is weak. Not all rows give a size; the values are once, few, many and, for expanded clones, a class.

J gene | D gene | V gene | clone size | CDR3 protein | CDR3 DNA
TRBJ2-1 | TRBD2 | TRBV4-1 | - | CASSQVPGTSWNEQFF | TGCGCCAGCAGCCAAGTACCGGGGACTAGTTGGAATGAGCAGTTCTTC
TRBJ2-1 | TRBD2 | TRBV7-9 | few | CASIPTSGYNEQFF | TGTGCCAGTATCCCGACTAGCGGGTACAATGAGCAGTTCTTC
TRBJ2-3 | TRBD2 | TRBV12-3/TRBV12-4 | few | CASRTTSGRSPAYTDTQYF | TGTGCCAGCAGGACGACTAGCGGGAGGAGTCCCGCGTACACGGATACGCAGTATTTT
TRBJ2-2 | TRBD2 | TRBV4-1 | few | CASSQVWGGLNTGELFF | TGCGCCAGCAGCCAAGTGTGGGGAGGGCTGAACACCGGGGAGCTGTTTTTT
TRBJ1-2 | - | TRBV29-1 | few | CSVDLGGGYTF | TGCAGCGTTGATCTGGGTGGCGGCTACACCTTC
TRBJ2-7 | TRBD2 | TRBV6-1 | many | CASSELSGTFHEQYF | TGTGCCAGCAGTGAGCTTAGCGGGACTTTCCACGAGCAGTACTTC
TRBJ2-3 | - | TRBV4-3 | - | CASSQDRWRGLNTQYF | TGCGCCAGCAGCCAAGACCGCTGGCGTGGGCTGAATACGCAGTATTTT
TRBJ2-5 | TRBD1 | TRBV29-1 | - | CSVERQGAFEETQYF | TGCAGCGTTGAAAGGCAGGGGGCATTTGAAGAGACCCAGTACTTC
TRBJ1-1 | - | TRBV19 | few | CASSMIPPANTEAFF | TGTGCCAGTAGTATGATCCCACCCGCGAACACTGAAGCTTTCTTT
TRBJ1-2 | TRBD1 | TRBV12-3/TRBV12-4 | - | CASSLGQGVGGYTF | TGTGCCAGCAGTTTAGGGCAGGGGGTGGGTGGCTACACCTTC
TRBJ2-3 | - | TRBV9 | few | CASSAVGSTDTQYF | TGTGCCAGCAGCGCCGTTGGGAGCACAGATACGCAGTATTTT
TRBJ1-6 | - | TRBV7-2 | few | CASSLGQFLGSPLHF | TGTGCCAGCAGCCTAGGACAGTTTCTGGGGTCACCCCTCCACTTT
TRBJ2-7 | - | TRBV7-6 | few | CASSLAGGSPASYEQYF | TGTGCCAGCAGCTTAGCTGGGGGGTCCCCTGCCTCCTACGAGCAGTACTTC
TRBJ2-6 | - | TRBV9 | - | CASSVGEAGANVLTF | TGTGCCAGCAGCGTAGGAGAGGCTGGGGCCAACGTCCTGACTTTC
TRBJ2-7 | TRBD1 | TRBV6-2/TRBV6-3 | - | CASSYYIGQGNYEQYF | TGTGCCAGCAGTTACTATATTGGACAGGGGAACTACGAGCAGTACTTC
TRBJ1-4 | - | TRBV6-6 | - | CASSSGTGNEKLFF | TGTGCCAGCAGTTCCGGGACGGGTAATGAAAAACTGTTTTTT
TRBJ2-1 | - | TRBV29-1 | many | CSTYPGQRNNEQFF | TGCAGCACCTACCCTGGACAGAGAAACAATGAGCAGTTCTTC
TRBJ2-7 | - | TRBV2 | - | CASSEPGGNYEQYF | TGTGCCAGCAGTGAACCGGGGGGCAACTACGAGCAGTACTTC
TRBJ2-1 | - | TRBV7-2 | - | CASSLVPPYNEQFF | TGTGCCAGCAGCTTAGTACCCCCCTACAATGAGCAGTTCTTC
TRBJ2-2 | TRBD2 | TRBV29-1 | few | CSALREAGELFF | TGCAGCGCCCTCCGGGAGGCCGGGGAGCTGTTTTTT
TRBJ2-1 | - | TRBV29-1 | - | CSVEVINNEQFF | TGCAGCGTTGAAGTGATAAACAATGAGCAGTTCTTC
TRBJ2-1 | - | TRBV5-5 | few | CASSLALGSGNEQFF | TGTGCCAGCAGCTTGGCCTTAGGGTCTGGGAATGAGCAGTTCTTC
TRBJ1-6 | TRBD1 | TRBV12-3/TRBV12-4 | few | CASSLSDGTGNSPLHF | TGTGCCAGCAGTTTGTCCGACGGGACAGGGAATTCACCCCTCCACTTT
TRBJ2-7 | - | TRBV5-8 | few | CASTRDWGWKLYEQYF | TGTGCCAGCACCAGGGACTGGGGCTGGAAACTCTACGAGCAGTACTTC
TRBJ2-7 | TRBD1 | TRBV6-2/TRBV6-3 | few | CASSYHGQGAPFDEQYF | TGTGCCAGCAGTTACCATGGACAGGGGGCGCCTTTCGACGAGCAGTACTTC
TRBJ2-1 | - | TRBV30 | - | CALIRSDSYNEQFF | TGTGCCCTGATAAGATCGGACTCCTACAATGAGCAGTTCTTC
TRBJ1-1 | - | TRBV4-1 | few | CASSQEGRNTEAFF | TGCGCCAGCAGCCAGGAGGGGAGGAACACTGAAGCTTTCTTT
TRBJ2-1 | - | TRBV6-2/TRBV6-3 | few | CASSPSGLPVGEQFF | TGTGCCAGCAGTCCGTCGGGACTGCCCGTGGGCGAGCAGTTCTTC
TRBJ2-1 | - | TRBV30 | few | CAWMTPYNEQFF | TGTGCCTGGATGACCCCATACAATGAGCAGTTCTTC
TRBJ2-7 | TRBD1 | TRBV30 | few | CAWVLGQGADEQYF | TGTGCCTGGGTCCTGGGACAGGGGGCGGACGAGCAGTACTTC
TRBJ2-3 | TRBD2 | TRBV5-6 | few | CASSLASGHTDTQYF | TGTGCCAGCAGCTTGGCTAGCGGACATACAGATACGCAGTATTTT
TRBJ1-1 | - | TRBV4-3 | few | CASSKWTDPNTEAFF | TGCGCCAGCAGCAAATGGACGGACCCGAACACTGAAGCTTTCTTT
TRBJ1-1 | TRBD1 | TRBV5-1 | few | CASSNRDRGDTEAFF | TGCGCCAGCAGCAACCGGGACAGGGGGGACACTGAAGCTTTCTTT
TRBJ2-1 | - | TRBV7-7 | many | CASSLAQGGNEQFF | TGTGCCAGCAGCTTGGCGCAGGGCGGAAATGAGCAGTTCTTC
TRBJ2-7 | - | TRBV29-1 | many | CSVGRGSSYEQYF | TGCAGCGTCGGGCGAGGGAGTTCCTACGAGCAGTACTTC
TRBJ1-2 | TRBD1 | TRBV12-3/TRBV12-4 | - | CASSPDRVYGYTF | TGTGCCAGCAGTCCCGACAGGGTCTATGGCTACACCTTC
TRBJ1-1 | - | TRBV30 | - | CAWGGGLNTEAFF | TGTGCCTGGGGTGGTGGGTTGAACACTGAAGCTTTCTTT
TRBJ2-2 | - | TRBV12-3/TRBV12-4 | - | CASSFNAANTGELFF | TGTGCCAGCAGTTTTAACGCTGCGAACACCGGGGAGCTGTTTTTT
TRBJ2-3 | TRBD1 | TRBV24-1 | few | CATSFGTGNTDTQYF | TGTGCCACCAGCTTTGGGACAGGGAACACAGATACGCAGTATTTT
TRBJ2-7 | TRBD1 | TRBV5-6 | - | CASSFGTGYYEQYF | TGTGCCAGCAGCTTCGGGACAGGGTACTACGAGCAGTACTTC
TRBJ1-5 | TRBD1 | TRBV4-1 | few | CASSRLRGQSGDGQPQHF | TGCGCCAGCAGCCGCCTTAGGGGGCAATCAGGTGACGGACAGCCCCAGCATTTT
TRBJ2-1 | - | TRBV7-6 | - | CASSPGGARFNEQFF | TGTGCCAGCAGCCCGGGCGGGGCCCGCTTCAATGAGCAGTTCTTC
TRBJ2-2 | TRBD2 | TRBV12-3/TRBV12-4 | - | CASSPGTSGRVPTGELFF | TGTGCCAGCAGTCCCGGGACTAGCGGGAGGGTTCCCACCGGGGAGCTGTTTTTT
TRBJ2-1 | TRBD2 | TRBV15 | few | CATSYLAGGLYNEQFF | TGTGCCACCAGCTATCTAGCGGGGGGGCTTTACAATGAGCAGTTCTTC
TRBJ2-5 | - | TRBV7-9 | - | CASSLDQQRETQYF | TGTGCCAGCAGCTTAGATCAACAGAGGGAGACCCAGTACTTC
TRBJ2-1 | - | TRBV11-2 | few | CASSLGGTPYNEQFF | TGTGCCAGCAGCTTAGGGGGTACCCCCTACAATGAGCAGTTCTTC
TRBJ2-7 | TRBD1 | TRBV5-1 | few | CASSWTGKSYEQYF | TGCGCCAGCAGCTGGACAGGTAAAAGCTACGAGCAGTACTTC
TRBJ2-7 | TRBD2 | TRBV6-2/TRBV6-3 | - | CASRLIAGVKYEQYF | TGTGCCAGCCGTCTCATAGCGGGAGTAAAGTACGAGCAGTACTTC
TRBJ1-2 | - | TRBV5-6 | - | CASSRNRVEGYTF | TGTGCCAGCAGCCGTAACAGGGTAGAGGGCTACACCTTC
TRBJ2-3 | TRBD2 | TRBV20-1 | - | CSARAYSGTSGPSTDTQYF | TGCAGTGCTAGAGCCTACTCCGGGACTAGCGGGCCTAGCACAGATACGCAGTATTTT
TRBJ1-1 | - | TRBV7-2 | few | CASRWGVWTEAFF | TGTGCCAGCCGATGGGGGGTCTGGACTGAAGCTTTCTTT